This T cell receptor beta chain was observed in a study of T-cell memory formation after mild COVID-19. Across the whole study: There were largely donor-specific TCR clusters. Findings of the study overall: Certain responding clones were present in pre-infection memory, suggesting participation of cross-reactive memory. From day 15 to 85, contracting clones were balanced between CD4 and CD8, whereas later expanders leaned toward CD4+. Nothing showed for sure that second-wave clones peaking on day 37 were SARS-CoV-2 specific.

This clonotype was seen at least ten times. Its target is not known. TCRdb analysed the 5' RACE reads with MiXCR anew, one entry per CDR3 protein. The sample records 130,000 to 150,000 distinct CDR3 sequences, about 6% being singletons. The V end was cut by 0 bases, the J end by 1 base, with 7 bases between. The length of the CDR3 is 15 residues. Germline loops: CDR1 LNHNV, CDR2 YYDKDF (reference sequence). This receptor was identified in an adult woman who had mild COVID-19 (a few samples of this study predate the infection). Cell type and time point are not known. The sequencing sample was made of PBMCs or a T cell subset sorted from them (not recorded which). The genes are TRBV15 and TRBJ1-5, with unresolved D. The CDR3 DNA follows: TGTGCCACCAGCAGAGATGGAGCGAGCAATCAGCCCCAGCATTTT. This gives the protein CATSRDGASNQPQHF. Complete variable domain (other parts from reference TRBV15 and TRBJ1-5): DAMVIQNPRYQVTQFGKPVTLSCSQTLNHNVMYWYQQKSSQAPKLLFHYYDKDFNNEADTPDNFQSRRPNTSFCFLDIRSPGLGDTAMYLCATSRDGASNQPQHFGDGTRLSIL.